The T cell receptor beta chain under discussion was sequenced for a study of CD8+ T cells in alopecia areata. This CDR3 comprises 14 residues. Trimming cost V 9 bases and J 2 bases; bases outside gene matches: 7. Per germline, CDR1 ENHRY and CDR2 SYGVKD. Isolated RNA was reverse transcribed into cDNA used as the sequencing template. Sequenced by immunoSEQ multiplex PCR; TCRdb stores in-frame clones only, minus some. The sample lists 100,000 to 150,000 clones, about 59% seen once, with around 5.7% in the top ten. Overall study results and limits: In lesional scalp, particularly from alopecia totalis/universalis, clonality was higher than in normal scalp.

A single count supports this clone. Antigen: not known. Treatment described: oral pan-JAK inhibitor, 5-10 mg twice daily. The investigators collected lesional scalp punch biopsies and peripheral blood from alopecia areata patients. The input for sequencing was CD4+ T cells sorted from blood, taken at week 4, from a patient treated with tofacitinib. This receptor was taken from a human donor with alopecia areata. The chain recombines TRBV10-3 with TRBJ2-1; 7 bases are a match to TRBD2. CDR3 in amino acids: CAIGLSGTYNEQFF. CDR3 bases: TGTGCCATAGGACTAAGCGGGACCTACAATGAGCAGTTCTTC.